The next 4 T cell receptor beta chains were all read from a single sample in a study of Tregs in tolerant kidney transplant recipients. CFSE-labeled recipient PBMCs were cultured approximately 6 days with irradiated graft donor PBMCs, then FACS-sorted. No antigen is known for these receptors. The assay was immunoSEQ multiplex PCR, and TCRdb's table has in-frame clones only and misses some. The sample includes about 2,900 clones. The source was CD8+ T cells from blood cultured with allogeneic cells, collected before the transplant. The receptors originated from a human patient who received a combined kidney and bone marrow transplant.

Remarks on this clone: The CDR3 end falls 3 residues outside the read, so it is completed with the germline J gene. This sequence joins TRBV29-1 and TRBJ2-2, with 7 nucleotides matching TRBD1. V shed 0 bases and J 0 bases; nucleotides not matched to a gene: 7. Germline CDR1 reads SQVTM; CDR2 reads ANQGSEA. CDR3 length: 17 residues. The CDR3 here is CSVEDLGGDPNTGELFF. Partial CDR3 DNA: TGCAGCGTTGAAGATCTAGGGGGCGATCCGAACACCGGGGAG.

As regards this clone: The DNA ends 3 residues before the CDR3 does, and the rest of the CDR3 is filled in from the germline J gene. J is TRBJ2-5 and V is TRBV7-6, with 7 bases lining up with TRBD2. The CDR3 has 14 residues. V gave up 2 bases and J gave up 3 bases; unmatched junction bases: 3. Germline V gene data show CDR1 as SGHVS and CDR2 as FNYEAQ. CDR3 bases read: TGTGCCAGCAGCTTATGGGCGGGAGAAGAGACC. It translates to CASSLWAGEET. The entire CDR3 reads CASSLWAGEETQYF.

Details on this clone: At one boundary the junction diverges from the germline segment, which might be a read error. From the germline J gene comes the end of the CDR3, since the read stops 3 residues before it. V is TRBV4-2 and J is TRBJ2-7, with 9 bases fitting TRBD2. Germline values: CDR1 LGHNA, CDR2 YNFKEQ. CDR3 length equals 17 residues. CDR3 residues: CASSQGFSGRGSYEQYF. CDR3 DNA (partial): TGCGCCAGCAGCCAAGGATTTAGCGGGAGAGGATCCTACGAG.

Regarding this clone: The read terminates 3 residues before the CDR3 end, so the remaining end is supplied by the germline J gene. V is TRBV19 and J is TRBJ2-7; 8 bases fit TRBD2. Germline V gene sequence: CDR1 LNHDA, CDR2 SQIVND (reference sequence). This CDR3 region has 13 residues. V shed 8 bases and J 5 bases; nucleotides not matched to a gene: 8. This chain's CDR3 is CASGGRSQNEQYF. The CDR3 DNA, read in part, is TGTGCCAGTGGCGGGAGGAGCCAAAACGAG.